This TCR beta chain was documented in a study of shared clonotypes between healthy human individuals. Background on the study: CD4 naive and memory got three plates each, CD8 naive two, CD8 memory one.

A CD45RA-negative memory subset and a CD45RA+ naive subset were separated from the CD4+ cells. It was across several immunoSEQ plates that each subset's genomic DNA was evenly split. Profiled with immunoSEQ multiplex PCR; TCRdb holds only in-frame clones, not every one. The table shows fewer than 3 million clones, with under 95% occurring only once. V lost 6 bases and J lost 6, with 15 bases in between. Germline-derived CDR1 and CDR2 are KGHSH and LQKENI. This CDR3 has 13 residues. Input material: naive CD4+ T cells from PBMCs. Subset here: CD45RA+ positively selected. The chain joins TRBV18 to TRBJ2-7, with D possibly TRBD1 on 6 matching bases. The receptor's source is a man aged 18 to 35 in good health. Some clones in this sample may be carry-over from other donors' samples. CDR3 sequence: CASSLHRALEQYF. In DNA, the CDR3 is TGTGCCAGCTCGTTGCACAGGGCCCTCGAGCAGTACTTC.